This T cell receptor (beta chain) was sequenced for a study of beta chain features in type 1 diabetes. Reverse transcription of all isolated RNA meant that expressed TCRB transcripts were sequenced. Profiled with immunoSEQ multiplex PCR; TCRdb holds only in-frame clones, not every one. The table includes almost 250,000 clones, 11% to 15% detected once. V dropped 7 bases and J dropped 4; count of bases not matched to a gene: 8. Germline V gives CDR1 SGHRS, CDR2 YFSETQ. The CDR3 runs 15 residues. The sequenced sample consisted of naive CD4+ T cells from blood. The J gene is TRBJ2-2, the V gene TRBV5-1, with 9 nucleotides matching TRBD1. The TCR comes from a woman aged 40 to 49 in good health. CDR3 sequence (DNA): TGCGCCAGCGCTCGGACAGGGGCAACCACCGGGGAGCTGTTTTTT. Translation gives CASARTGATTGELFF.